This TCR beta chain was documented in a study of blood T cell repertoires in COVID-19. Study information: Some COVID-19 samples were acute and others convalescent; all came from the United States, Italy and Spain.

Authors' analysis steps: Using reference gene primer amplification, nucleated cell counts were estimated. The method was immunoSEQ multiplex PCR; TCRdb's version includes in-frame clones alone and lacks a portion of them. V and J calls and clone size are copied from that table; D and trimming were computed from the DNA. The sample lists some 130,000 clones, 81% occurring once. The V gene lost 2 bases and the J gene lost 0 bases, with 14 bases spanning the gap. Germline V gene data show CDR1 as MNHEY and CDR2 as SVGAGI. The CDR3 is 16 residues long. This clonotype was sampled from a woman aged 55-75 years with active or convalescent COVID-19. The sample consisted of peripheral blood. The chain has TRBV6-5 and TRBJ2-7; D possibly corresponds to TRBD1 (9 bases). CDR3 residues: CASSYGTGTSSYEQYV. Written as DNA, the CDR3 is TGTGCCAGCAGTTACGGGACAGGGACTAGCTCCTACGAGCAGTACGTC.